A selection of T cell receptor beta chains follows, all from one sample in a study of Ad26.COV2.S vaccination and SARS-CoV-2 variants. Method: immunoSEQ multiplex PCR; TCRdb's copy keeps in-frame clones and lacks some. The sample shows 500,000 or so clones, around 88% of them seen only once. Specimen: peripheral blood, collected in a trial of Ad26.COV2.S vaccine versus placebo. The receptors stem from a person between 18 and 65 years old who received the Ad26.COV2.S COVID-19 vaccine or a placebo. Both conserved end residues are part of each CDR3.

v_call cdr3_aa
TRBV11-2 CASSLDLEQFF
TRBV6-2/TRBV6-3 CASSSDRHAGNTIYF
TRBV28 CASSSPTGLASNQPQHF
TRBV7-9 CASSSVAGSYEQYF
TRBV9 CASSVGDGGTYEQYF
TRBV29-1 CSVEWGSGTQYF
TRBV11-2 CASSLDGTSTNEQFF
TRBV2 CASSVLRTAYEQYF
TRBV27 CASSLSGTGAGHEQYF
TRBV24-1 CATSDRQGQETQYF
TRBV3-1/TRBV3-2 CASSLGRSTEAFF
TRBV19 CASSIDRRDGGYTF
TRBV6-4 CASSVSSRGVKHF
TRBV25-1 CASSGGTGKRNSPLHF
TRBV28 CASSFPGSTEAFF
TRBV5-1 CASSRGISGRAGGTYNEQFF
TRBV5-4 CASSLKGWQETQYF
TRBV20-1 CSASQPGTSTYNEQFF
TRBV9 CASSVGTAETQYF
TRBV30 CAWSGRASNQPQHF
TRBV5-4 CASSLGGQVSGANVLTF
TRBV29-1 CSARTSGAFNEQFF
TRBV7-3 CASSLAQGFLYEQYF
TRBV7-6 CASSFRGQVAEQFF
TRBV6-5 CASRPFRTDTQYF
TRBV5-1 CASSAQIQETQYF
TRBV7-2 CASSLSKNNSPLHF
TRBV5-1 CASSLYGQGTDTQYF
TRBV9 CASSVLTSGTYNEQFF
TRBV5-4 CAHSGGGRRNTIYF
TRBV27 CASSLYRGLDGYTF
TRBV5-4 CASSKMPGQGTDTQYF
TRBV19 CASSPPGRVAHEQYF
TRBV28 CASSSGRGEQFF
TRBV7-9 CASSLVEKLFF
TRBV6-2/TRBV6-3 CASSLTLSYNEQFF
TRBV15 CATTHLRRRPLEQYF
TRBV11-2 CASSLEARVEETQYF
TRBV4-3 CASSQTAGGAQYF
TRBV4-2 CASSQPTGAGANVLTF